One and the same sample provided the 29 T cell receptor beta chains below, sequenced in a study of blood T cell repertoires in COVID-19. Sequencing was performed with immunoSEQ multiplex PCR; in TCRdb, only in-frame clones are kept and a portion is missing. The profile shows about 180,000 clones, just over 85% of them singletons. Specimen: PBMCs or T cells enriched from blood (not recorded which). The receptors originated from a woman between 18 and 30 years old who had recovered from COVID-19.

The chain is built from TRBV10-3 and TRBJ1-3; D may be TRBD1 (5 bases). The germline CDR1 and CDR2 sequences are ENHRY and SYGVKD. The CDR3 is 13 amino acids. With 6 bases removed from V and 0 bases from J, the gap between germline ends came to 6 bases. CDR3 region: CAISDSSGNTIYF. The CDR3 DNA follows: TGTGCCATCAGCGACAGCTCTGGAAACACCATATATTTT.

This chain connects TRBV5-4 to TRBJ1-4; 7 bases are a match to TRBD1. The germline V gene encodes CDR1 SGHNT and CDR2 YYREEE (reference sequence). CDR3 length equals 15 residues. Losses at the gene ends were 1 base for V and 8 bases for J; bases not matched to a gene: 8. The CDR3, as DNA: TGTGCCAGCAGCTTGATGTCCAGGGGGAAAGAAAAACTGTTTTTT. Protein product: CASSLMSRGKEKLFF.

The CDR3 here is CASSVDRGRYEQYF. The DNA of the CDR3 is TGTGCCAGTAGTGTGGACAGGGGACGATACGAGCAGTACTTC. V and J are TRBV19 and TRBJ2-7; 9 bases map to TRBD1. The length of the CDR3 is 14 residues. Germline values: CDR1 LNHDA, CDR2 SQIVND (reference sequence). V dropped 5 bases and J dropped 4; count of bases not matched to a gene: 6.

This chain connects TRBV4-1 to TRBJ2-1; TRBD2 matches 16 bases. The CDR3 loop spans 17 amino acids. Germline V gene sequence: CDR1 MGHRA, CDR2 YSYEKL. Losses at the gene ends were 0 bases for V and 12 bases for J; bases not matched to a gene: 8. CDR3 loop: CASSQEGGTSGRERQFF. The DNA for the CDR3 is TGCGCCAGCAGCCAAGAGGGCGGGACTAGCGGGAGGGAACGGCAGTTCTTC.

Here the CDR3 DNA reads TGTGCCAGCAGTGAATACCTAGCGGGGGCCAACCGGTACGAGCAGTACTTC. This sequence encodes CASSEYLAGANRYEQYF. The J gene is TRBJ2-7, the V gene TRBV6-1; 10 bases line up with TRBD2. Trimming removed 2 bases from V and 4 bases from J; junction bases left unmatched: 11. Germline loops: CDR1 MNHNS, CDR2 SASEGT. This CDR3 has 17 amino acids.

V gene TRBV27 combines with J gene TRBJ2-7; possibly TRBD1 for D (6 bases). The ends were cut back, 5 bases at V and 6 bases at J, with 17 bases in the middle. The germline V gene has CDR1 MNHEY and CDR2 SMNVEV (reference sequence). This CDR3 has 14 residues. The CDR3: CASSPGTRGLEQYF. The CDR3 DNA reads as TGTGCCAGCAGTCCTGGCACCAGGGGTCTCGAGCAGTACTTC.

This chain links TRBV5-1 with TRBJ1-2; 9 bases fit TRBD1. Germline loops: CDR1 SGHRS, CDR2 YFSETQ. The trim removed 4 bases at V and 8 bases at J, leaving 12 bases unmatched. The CDR3 contains 15 residues. The CDR3 DNA reads TGCGCCAGCAGCGCCCGACAGGGGGGCGAGAGGGGCTACACCTTC. It codes for CASSARQGGERGYTF. The whole variable domain, remainder taken from reference TRBV5-1 and TRBJ1-2, is KAGVTQTPRYLIKTRGQQVTLSCSPISGHRSVSWYQQTPGQGLQFLFEYFSETQRNKGNFPGRFSGRQFSNSRSEMNVSTLELGDSALYLCASSARQGGERGYTFGSGTRLTVV.

This clone was recorded a few times. CDR3 sequence: CASSPTPDRDEQYF. Here the CDR3 DNA reads TGTGCCAGCAGTCCGACCCCGGACAGGGACGAGCAGTACTTC. The chain combines TRBV27 with TRBJ2-7, with TRBD1 identical over 8 bases. Germline values: CDR1 MNHEY, CDR2 SMNVEV (reference sequence). The CDR3 spans 14 residues. The junction had 8 bases not matched to a gene; V was cut back by 5 bases and J by 5 bases.

V and J are TRBV7-6 and TRBJ2-1; D not certain. The CDR3 has 13 amino acids. V was trimmed by 4 bases and J by 6 bases, leaving 10 bases between them. CDR1 is SGHVS and CDR2 is FNYEAQ in the germline V gene. The CDR3 loop is CASSSARSNEQFF. CDR3 in DNA: TGTGCCAGCAGCTCCGCTAGGAGCAATGAGCAGTTCTTC.

The chain joins TRBV19 to TRBJ1-2, with 7 bases lining up with TRBD1. Germline V lookup: CDR1 LNHDA, CDR2 SQIVND (reference sequence). The CDR3 is 13 residues long. Germline trimming cut 3 bases from V and 6 bases from J; bases unmatched to any gene: 4. The DNA for the CDR3 is TGTGCCAGTAGTATCCGAGGGGGCAATGGCTACACCTTC. Protein sequence: CASSIRGGNGYTF.

This chain uses TRBV13 with TRBJ1-1; a weak D match, TRBD1 (6 bases). This CDR3 region has 14 residues. With 2 bases removed from V and 6 bases from J, the gap between germline ends came to 13 bases. Germline lookup yields CDR1 PRHDT and CDR2 FYEKMQ (reference sequence). CDR3 sequence (DNA): TGTGCCAGCAGCTTATACAGGGATTCTCCTGAAGCTTTCTTT. It encodes CASSLYRDSPEAFF.

The chain uses TRBV27 and TRBJ2-7, with D possibly TRBD2 on 6 matching bases. The V end was cut by 2 bases, the J end by 7 bases, with 15 bases between. CDR1 and CDR2 from the germline V gene are MNHEY and SMNVEV (reference sequence). The CDR3 has 14 amino acids. CDR3 in amino acids: CASSLGVGAGEQYF. The CDR3, as DNA: TGTGCCAGCAGTTTAGGGGTTGGGGCGGGGGAGCAGTACTTC.

The genes are TRBV9 and TRBJ2-2; 7 bases are a match to TRBD1. The length of the CDR3 is 16 residues. Germline V gene lookup returns CDR1 SGDLS and CDR2 YYNGEE. The J segment lost 5 bases and the V segment lost 4 bases, leaving 11 bases of the junction unmatched. This CDR3 reads CASSPRQGVGTGELFF. In nucleotides, the CDR3 is TGTGCCAGCAGCCCGCGACAGGGTGTGGGGACCGGGGAGCTGTTTTTT.

This chain connects TRBV7-9 to TRBJ2-2, with D tentatively TRBD2 (6 bases). The CDR3 loop spans 17 amino acids. CDR1 is SEHNR, CDR2 FQNEAQ, per germline (reference sequence). The V and J ends lost 4 bases and 1 base respectively, with 16 bases between them. The CDR3 here is CASSSDLATRNTGELFF. CDR3 DNA sequence: TGTGCCAGCAGCTCCGACCTAGCGACCCGGAACACCGGGGAGCTGTTTTTT.

This clone has just one count. The V call is TRBV6-1, the J call TRBJ2-7; 9 nucleotides align to TRBD2. Looked up from germline, CDR1 is MNHNS and CDR2 is SASEGT. The CDR3 is 15 residues long. The ends lost 2 bases at V and 5 bases at J; junction bases unmatched: 7. CDR3 amino acids: CASSEFLAGWDEQYF. In nucleotides, the CDR3 is TGTGCCAGCAGTGAATTCCTAGCGGGATGGGACGAGCAGTACTTC.

The CDR3 is CASSLGTSGLTEQFF. The CDR3 nucleotides are TGTGCCAGCAGTTTAGGGACTAGCGGGCTCACTGAGCAGTTCTTC. The chain joins TRBV27 to TRBJ2-1, with 12 nucleotides matching TRBD2. The CDR3 has 15 amino acids. Trimming at V came to 2 bases and at J to 9 bases, leaving 5 bases not matched to a gene. Germline-derived CDR1 and CDR2 are MNHEY and SMNVEV (reference sequence).

The gene calls are TRBV5-5 and TRBJ2-1, with 7 nucleotides matching TRBD1. CDR1 is SGHKS and CDR2 is YYEKEE in the germline V gene (reference sequence). The CDR3 spans 14 residues. V was clipped by 3 bases and J by 4 bases; unmatched bases: 4. The CDR3 DNA is TGTGCCAGCAGCTCATTACAGGGGTACAATGAGCAGTTCTTC. This encodes CASSSLQGYNEQFF.

This chain uses TRBV7-3 with TRBJ2-1; D might be TRBD2 (6 bases). V was clipped by 5 bases and J by 4 bases, with 15 bases between them. The length of the CDR3 is 15 residues. The germline V gene encodes CDR1 SGHTA and CDR2 FQGTGA. CDR3 nucleotides: TGTGCCAGCAGCGCGGGACCTAACTCATACAATGAGCAGTTCTTC. Amino acids: CASSAGPNSYNEQFF.

This chain uses TRBV7-9 with TRBJ1-1; D remains unclear. V lost 3 bases and J 2 bases, leaving 10 bases between the germline ends. The CDR3 runs 14 residues. Germline values: CDR1 SEHNR, CDR2 FQNEAQ (reference sequence). The CDR3 nucleotides are TGTGCCAGCAGCTTTATCGCAGATAACACTGAAGCTTTCTTT. Protein: CASSFIADNTEAFF.

The chain links TRBV6-5 to TRBJ1-5, with D unresolved. The CDR3 consists of 13 residues. Germline V gene lookup returns CDR1 MNHEY and CDR2 SVGAGI. V lost 5 bases and J 2 bases, leaving 7 bases between the germline ends. The CDR3 reads CASSPRGNQPQHF. The DNA for the CDR3 is TGTGCCAGCAGTCCTCGGGGCAATCAGCCCCAGCATTTT.

The gene calls are TRBV30 and TRBJ2-7; the match to TRBD1 covers 11 bases. The CDR3 extends over 13 amino acids. Looked up from germline, CDR1 is GTSNPN and CDR2 is SVGIG (reference sequence). V gave up 3 bases and J gave up 6 bases; unmatched junction bases: 4. As DNA, the CDR3 is TGTGCCTGGAGCCCCGGGACAGGGGGCGAGCAGTACTTC. Protein product: CAWSPGTGGEQYF.

This chain uses TRBV29-1 with TRBJ1-2; TRBD1 is a possible D gene (6 bases). The CDR3 runs 11 residues. The V end lost 4 bases, the J end lost 4 bases, and 7 bases lay between the germline ends. The germline V gene has CDR1 SQVTM and CDR2 ANQGSEA. CDR3 nucleotide sequence: TGCAGCGTTGTCAGGGGCTATGGCTACACCTTC. Amino acid sequence: CSVVRGYGYTF.

The chain joins TRBV16 to TRBJ1-6; 7 nucleotides match TRBD1. The germline V gene encodes CDR1 KGHSY and CDR2 FQNENV. CDR3 length: 14 amino acids. The ends lost 4 bases at V and 13 bases at J; junction bases unmatched: 10. CDR3: CASSPGQAIWPLHF. CDR3 in DNA: TGTGCCAGCAGCCCAGGACAGGCCATTTGGCCCCTCCACTTT.

V is TRBV11-2 and J is TRBJ1-6; D is perhaps TRBD1 (5 bases). The CDR3 extends over 16 amino acids. Trimming left V 2 bases short and J 10 bases short, with 18 bases between. Germline loops: CDR1 SGHAT, CDR2 FQNNGV. CDR3 bases: TGTGCCAGCAGCTTAATCCGCCAGGGATTGTGGTCACCCCTCCACTTT. Translated, it gives CASSLIRQGLWSPLHF.

CDR3 amino acids: CASASSISSWTDTQYF. The CDR3 coding sequence is TGTGCCAGCGCCAGTTCGATTTCTAGTTGGACAGATACGCAGTATTTT. The rearrangement links TRBV3-1 (or the pseudogene TRBV3-2) to TRBJ2-3, with unresolved D. Germline V gives CDR1 LGHDT, CDR2 YNNKEL (reference sequence). The CDR3 totals 16 residues. Trimming removed 8 bases at V and 3 bases at J, with 21 bases between.

V usage is TRBV10-3 and J usage is TRBJ2-7; D perhaps matches TRBD1 (5 bases). The germline CDR1 and CDR2 sequences are ENHRY and SYGVKD. Trimming stripped 4 bases from V and 9 bases from J, with 10 bases between. The CDR3 runs 11 residues. The CDR3 DNA sequence: TGTGCCATCAGTGTCAGGGATTGGCAGTACTTC. Encoded protein: CAISVRDWQYF.

This chain links TRBV19 with TRBJ1-1; D gene unclear. From germline, CDR1 is LNHDA and CDR2 SQIVND (reference sequence). Trimming removed 0 bases from V and 4 bases from J, with 12 bases in between. The length of the CDR3 is 15 residues. In nucleotides, the CDR3 is TGTGCCAGTAGTATAGACGGGAGGCGGAGCACTGAAGCTTTCTTT. It translates to CASSIDGRRSTEAFF.

This clone has only a few counts. The chain is built from TRBV28 and TRBJ1-1, with no clear D. The V end was cut by 1 base, the J end by 3 bases, with 15 bases between. CDR1 is MDHEN, CDR2 SYDVKM, per germline. The CDR3 contains 16 residues. CDR3: CASSLSPGRRDTEAFF. The DNA for the CDR3 is TGTGCCAGCAGTTTATCCCCCGGGAGGAGGGACACTGAAGCTTTCTTT.

V gene TRBV10-3 combines with J gene TRBJ1-5; 8 bases align to TRBD1. CDR1 and CDR2 (germline): ENHRY, SYGVKD. V lost 6 bases to trimming and J lost 11 bases; unmatched junction nucleotides: 9. This CDR3 contains 13 residues. The DNA of the CDR3 is TGTGCCATCAGCCGGGACAGGCCTTCTTCCCAGCATTTT. It yields the protein CAISRDRPSSQHF.